Listed here are 29 T cell receptor beta chains from one sample, sequenced in a study of a mutant IDH1 vaccine in newly diagnosed glioma. The time point was: baseline, week 1 (first vaccination visit). Treatment of the sample: pre-vaccination baseline after standard-of-care therapy. The method was immunoSEQ multiplex PCR; TCRdb's version includes in-frame clones alone and lacks a portion of them. The sample holds some 90,000 clones, almost 85% seen once. The material sequenced was PBMCs, taken from a glioma patient treated with radiotherapy, temozolomide or both. The receptors originated from a man aged 35 to 55 with glioma. Some clones in this sample may be carry-over from other donors' samples.

V and J are TRBV6-5 and TRBJ2-7; 9 bases map to TRBD2. This CDR3 comprises 15 residues. Trimming took 2 bases from V and 7 from J; bases not matched to a gene: 9. Germline CDR1 and CDR2: MNHEY and SVGAGI. The CDR3 region is CASSYGTSRSGEQYF. CDR3 sequence (DNA): TGTGCCAGCAGTTACGGGACTAGCAGGTCGGGGGAGCAGTACTTC.

The chain links TRBV2 to TRBJ2-7; D uncertain. The CDR3 spans 15 residues. The germline V gene encodes CDR1 SNHLY and CDR2 FYNNEI. Trimming stripped 6 bases from V and 1 base from J, with 16 bases between. The CDR3 protein is CASRALTTPSYEQYF. In DNA, the CDR3 is TGTGCCAGCAGGGCCCTGACAACCCCTTCCTACGAGCAGTACTTC.

The chain couples TRBV9 to TRBJ1-2, with D perhaps TRBD1 (5 bases). V lost 4 bases and J 4 bases, leaving 14 bases between the germline ends. The germline V gene has CDR1 SGDLS and CDR2 YYNGEE. CDR3 length: 14 amino acids. The CDR3 protein is CASSPQARSYGYTF. DNA for the CDR3: TGTGCCAGCAGCCCACAGGCAAGGAGCTATGGCTACACCTTC.

The genes are TRBV27 and TRBJ1-1; tentatively, D is TRBD1 (6 bases). The CDR3 loop spans 17 amino acids. Deletions cut 7 bases from V and 4 bases from J, with 25 bases between. Germline CDR1 MNHEY, CDR2 SMNVEV (reference sequence). The CDR3 here is CASTARAGTLIVTEAFF. The CDR3 nucleotides read TGTGCCAGCACCGCCCGGGCCGGGACACTCATCGTCACTGAAGCTTTCTTT.

CDR3 in amino acids: CASSFGEDTQYF. In DNA, the CDR3 is TGTGCCAGCAGCTTTGGGGAAGATACGCAGTATTTT. The V gene is TRBV13, the J gene TRBJ2-3; D remains unclear. V lost 3 bases, J lost 5 bases, and 6 bases lay in between. This CDR3 comprises 12 residues. CDR1 and CDR2 (germline): PRHDT, FYEKMQ (reference sequence).

This rearrangement joins TRBV6-5 to TRBJ2-5; 8 bases match TRBD2. This CDR3 comprises 16 residues. Trimming took 2 bases from V and 2 from J; bases not matched to a gene: 7. Germline V gene data show CDR1 as MNHEY and CDR2 as SVGAGI. The CDR3 DNA reads as TGTGCCAGCAGTTACAGCGGGAGTCCGATGCAAGAGACCCAGTACTTC. Translation gives CASSYSGSPMQETQYF.

The chain is built from TRBV29-1 and TRBJ1-1; 7 bases agree with TRBD1. The CDR3 extends over 16 amino acids. Germline V lookup: CDR1 SQVTM, CDR2 ANQGSEA. Trimming at V came to 5 bases and at J to 0 bases, leaving 12 bases not matched to a gene. The CDR3 DNA sequence: TGCAGCGTTCCCCCCCTCGGGGACAGTATGAACACTGAAGCTTTCTTT. It encodes CSVPPLGDSMNTEAFF.

The V and J genes are TRBV14 and TRBJ1-5; D is unclear. This CDR3 comprises 16 residues. Trimming stripped 5 bases from V and 2 bases from J, with 16 bases between. Per germline, CDR1 SGHDN and CDR2 FVKESK. The CDR3 here is CASSTRPLLGNQPQHF. The CDR3 coding sequence is TGTGCCAGCAGCACACGGCCCCTCTTGGGCAATCAGCCCCAGCATTTT.

The chain is built from TRBV29-1 and TRBJ1-5; D unclear. V lost 4 bases, J lost 0 bases, and 7 bases lay in between. Per the germline V gene, CDR1 is SQVTM and CDR2 is ANQGSEA. The CDR3 totals 13 residues. The DNA for the CDR3 is TGCAGCGTTGGCACCGATAGCAATCAGCCCCAGCATTTT. Its translation is CSVGTDSNQPQHF.

This clone has more than one count but fewer than ten. The chain joins TRBV19 to TRBJ1-2; D not resolved. The CDR3 covers 13 residues. In germline, CDR1 is LNHDA, CDR2 SQIVND (reference sequence). Trimming took 4 bases from V and 3 from J, leaving 9 bases between them. The CDR3 DNA reads as TGTGCCAGTAGTACCTTGCCAGACTATGGCTACACCTTC. Amino acid sequence: CASSTLPDYGYTF.

V usage is TRBV2 and J usage is TRBJ1-1; D possibly corresponds to TRBD1 (6 bases). Germline lookup yields CDR1 SNHLY and CDR2 FYNNEI. This CDR3 region has 12 residues. The ends were cut back, 5 bases at V and 8 bases at J, with 12 bases in the middle. CDR3: CASSLQGLEAFF. In DNA, the CDR3 is TGTGCCAGCAGTCTACAGGGTCTGGAAGCTTTCTTT. Full variable domain (outside the CDR3, taken from reference TRBV2 and TRBJ1-1): EPEVTQTPSHQVTQMGQEVILRCVPISNHLYFYWYRQILGQKVEFLVSFYNNEISEKSEIFDDQFSVERPDGSNFTLKIRSTKLEDSAMYFCASSLQGLEAFFGQGTRLTVV.

The V call is TRBV4-1, the J call TRBJ1-3; D is possibly TRBD1 (5 bases). V was clipped by 5 bases and J by 1 base, with 12 bases between them. The CDR3 has 15 amino acids. Per germline, CDR1 MGHRA and CDR2 YSYEKL. The CDR3 region has the DNA TGCGCCAGCAGCTACTCCACAGGTTCTGGAAACACCATATATTTT. Residues: CASSYSTGSGNTIYF.

The chain is built from TRBV5-1 and TRBJ1-2; TRBD1 matches 8 bases. Germline loops: CDR1 SGHRS, CDR2 YFSETQ. V trimming: 3 bases; J trimming: 8 bases; junction bases outside the gene matches: 3. CDR3 size: 12 residues. The CDR3 DNA is TGCGCCAGCAGCTCGCAGGGGGCGGGCTACACCTTC. The encoded protein is CASSSQGAGYTF. The full variable domain, its missing parts supplied by reference TRBV5-1 and TRBJ1-2, is KAGVTQTPRYLIKTRGQQVTLSCSPISGHRSVSWYQQTPGQGLQFLFEYFSETQRNKGNFPGRFSGRQFSNSRSEMNVSTLELGDSALYLCASSSQGAGYTFGSGTRLTVV.

The chain couples TRBV6-5 to TRBJ1-1; 7 bases fit TRBD1. Looked up from germline, CDR1 is MNHEY and CDR2 is SVGAGI. Germline trimming cut 6 bases from V and 4 bases from J; bases unmatched to any gene: 5. The CDR3 length is 13 residues. DNA of the CDR3: TGTGCCAGCAGAAGGACAGGAAGCACTGAAGCTTTCTTT. It specifies CASRRTGSTEAFF.

J is TRBJ1-1 and V is TRBV30, with a weak D call TRBD1 (5 bases). The germline CDR1 and CDR2 sequences are GTSNPN and SVGIG (reference sequence). V shed 0 bases and J shed 4 bases, with 21 bases lying between them. This CDR3 has 17 amino acids. Here the CDR3 DNA reads TGTGCCTGGAGTGTATCGCGGACATTTCGGACGGGCACTGAAGCTTTCTTT. Translated: CAWSVSRTFRTGTEAFF.

The chain links TRBV2 to TRBJ2-1; 7 bases are shared with TRBD2. The CDR3 spans 13 residues. The junction had 8 bases not matched to a gene; V was cut back by 8 bases and J by 7 bases. In germline, CDR1 is SNHLY, CDR2 FYNNEI. Here the CDR3 reads CASESLRGNEQFF. The CDR3 DNA follows: TGTGCCAGCGAATCACTGCGGGGGAATGAGCAGTTCTTC. Full variable domain (remainder filled in from reference TRBV2 and TRBJ2-1): EPEVTQTPSHQVTQMGQEVILRCVPISNHLYFYWYRQILGQKVEFLVSFYNNEISEKSEIFDDQFSVERPDGSNFTLKIRSTKLEDSAMYFCASESLRGNEQFFGPGTRLTVL.

This chain joins TRBV5-1 and TRBJ2-1; the D gene is possibly TRBD1 (6 bases). There are 14 residues in the CDR3. Trimming took off 0 bases at V and 2 bases at J, with 6 bases between the two ends. The V gene's germline CDR1 is SGHRS and CDR2 YFSETQ. The CDR3 reads CASSLGDTYNEQFF. The DNA of the CDR3 is TGCGCCAGCAGCTTGGGGGACACCTACAATGAGCAGTTCTTC.

This chain uses TRBV4-2 with TRBJ2-5; TRBD1 aligns across 11 bases. This CDR3 is built from 17 residues. V was pared by 0 bases and J by 5 bases, with 8 bases of the junction left unmatched. Germline V lookup: CDR1 LGHNA, CDR2 YNFKEQ. In nucleotides, the CDR3 is TGTGCCAGCAGCCAAGACCCTTCGGACAGGGGGCGGGAGACCCAGTACTTC. It specifies CASSQDPSDRGRETQYF.

The gene calls are TRBV6-6 and TRBJ2-7, with 12 bases aligning to TRBD1. This CDR3 is 14 amino acids long. Trimming removed 4 bases from V and 7 bases from J; junction bases left unmatched: 5. In germline, CDR1 is MNHNY, CDR2 SVGAGI (reference sequence). The chain's CDR3 is CASSSGQGASEQYF. In nucleotides, the CDR3 is TGTGCCAGCAGTTCGGGACAGGGGGCGAGTGAGCAGTACTTC.

The chain is built from TRBV9 and TRBJ2-2; 11 bases match TRBD1. Germline V gene lookup returns CDR1 SGDLS and CDR2 YYNGEE. The CDR3 consists of 16 residues. J lost 5 bases, V lost 2 bases, and 5 bases had no gene match. CDR3 sequence reads: CASSVGQGAWTGELFF. DNA of the CDR3: TGTGCCAGCAGCGTTGGACAGGGGGCTTGGACCGGGGAGCTGTTTTTT.

This chain links TRBV5-1 with TRBJ1-3; the D gene is possibly TRBD1 (5 bases). Trimming pared 4 bases from V and 0 bases from J, leaving 17 bases between. This CDR3 has 17 residues. Germline values: CDR1 SGHRS, CDR2 YFSETQ. The CDR3: CASSRWSQGTSGNTIYF. The CDR3 nucleotides are TGCGCCAGCAGCCGGTGGTCCCAGGGCACCTCTGGAAACACCATATATTTT.

V usage is TRBV29-1 and J usage is TRBJ1-1; 7 bases fit TRBD1. V dropped 7 bases and J dropped 7; count of bases not matched to a gene: 9. Germline lookup yields CDR1 SQVTM and CDR2 ANQGSEA. The CDR3 contains 12 residues. CDR3 in DNA: TGCAGCGGACGTTGGACAGGTTTTGAAGCTTTCTTT. Translated, it gives CSGRWTGFEAFF.

The V call is TRBV29-1, the J call TRBJ2-5, with a tentative D call TRBD2 (5 bases). CDR1 is SQVTM, CDR2 ANQGSEA, per germline. This CDR3 comprises 13 residues. Trimming shortened V by 3 bases and J by 2 bases, and 10 bases separated the two germline ends. In DNA form, the CDR3 reads TGCAGCGTTGACGGTCGGGGTCAAGAGACCCAGTACTTC. This sequence encodes CSVDGRGQETQYF.

V and J are TRBV6-5 and TRBJ1-1, with unresolved D. This CDR3 comprises 11 residues. CDR1 is MNHEY, CDR2 SVGAGI, per germline. Trimming removed 7 bases at V and 0 bases at J, with 3 bases between. This CDR3 is CASIMNTEAFF. The DNA for the CDR3 is TGTGCCAGCATTATGAACACTGAAGCTTTCTTT.

The chain is built from TRBV14 and TRBJ1-2; D is perhaps TRBD1 (5 bases). The V and J ends lost 4 bases and 3 bases respectively, with 9 bases between them. The CDR3 loop spans 13 amino acids. Per germline, CDR1 SGHDN and CDR2 FVKESK. The CDR3 region is CASSPGTDYGYTF. The CDR3 DNA sequence: TGTGCCAGCAGCCCTGGGACCGACTATGGCTACACCTTC. Supplemented by reference TRBV14 and TRBJ1-2, the full variable domain reads EAGVTQFPSHSVIEKGQTVTLRCDPISGHDNLYWYRRVMGKEIKFLLHFVKESKQDESGMPNNRFLAERTGGTYSTLKVQPAELEDSGVYFCASSPGTDYGYTFGSGTRLTVV.

Comment on this clone: This sample includes further DNA sequences coding for the same CDR3. The chain has TRBV6-1 and TRBJ1-1; D call uncertain. Germline-derived CDR1 and CDR2 are MNHNS and SASEGT. The V and J ends lost 6 bases and 1 base respectively, with 6 bases between them. This CDR3 region has 12 residues. CDR3 region: CASSRRNTEAFF. For the CDR3, the DNA is TGTGCCAGCAGCCGACGGAACACTGAAGCTTTCTTT.

This sequence joins TRBV19 and TRBJ2-3; 7 bases match TRBD2. The CDR3 consists of 15 residues. The ends lost 5 bases at V and 4 bases at J; junction bases unmatched: 9. Per the germline V gene, CDR1 is LNHDA and CDR2 is SQIVND (reference sequence). This chain's CDR3 is CASSQRGGNPDTQYF. CDR3 DNA: TGTGCCAGTAGTCAGAGGGGAGGGAATCCAGATACGCAGTATTTT.

This clone was found a few times. The chain has TRBV7-2 and TRBJ2-1; D may correspond to TRBD1 or TRBD2 (5 bases each). Trimming took 5 bases from V and 9 from J, leaving 20 bases between them. Germline V gives CDR1 SGHTA, CDR2 FQGNSA. This CDR3 has 15 residues. CDR3 DNA sequence: TGTGCCAGCAGCCCGGGGAGTTGGGGCCGAGTTGAGCAGTTCTTC. Protein: CASSPGSWGRVEQFF. Looking up the rest from reference TRBV7-2 and TRBJ2-1 gives the full variable domain: GAGVSQSPSNKVTEKGKDVELRCDPISGHTALYWYRQSLGQGLEFLIYFQGNSAPDKSGLPSDRFSAERTGGSVSTLTIQRTQQEDSAVYLCASSPGSWGRVEQFFGPGTRLTVL.

This clone was observed a single time. The V and J genes are TRBV10-3 and TRBJ2-1, with D hard to call. This CDR3 region has 13 residues. From germline, CDR1 is ENHRY and CDR2 SYGVKD. Trimming pared 6 bases from V and 2 bases from J, leaving 8 bases between. CDR3 in DNA: TGTGCCATCAGCAAAGAGGCCTACAATGAGCAGTTCTTC. This translates into CAISKEAYNEQFF.